The next 11 T cell receptor beta chains were all read from a single sample in a study of blood T cell repertoires in COVID-19. Some clones are missing from TCRdb's copy, which holds only in-frame ones; the method was immunoSEQ multiplex PCR. The table shows 150,000 to 190,000 clones, with around 84% occurring only once. The specimen sequenced was PBMCs or T cells enriched from blood (not recorded which). These receptors all stem from a man in his fifties or sixties who had recovered from COVID-19.

This chain joins TRBV9 and TRBJ1-2, with 7 bases fitting TRBD1. V shed 3 bases and J 6 bases; nucleotides not matched to a gene: 14. Per germline, CDR1 SGDLS and CDR2 YYNGEE. CDR3 size: 16 residues. The CDR3 DNA follows: TGTGCCAGCAGCGGAACCTCGACAGGGCCCGGGGATGGCTACACCTTC. Translation gives CASSGTSTGPGDGYTF.

The chain is built from TRBV7-9 and TRBJ2-3, with no clear D. The CDR3 has 15 residues. V lost 5 bases and J 4 bases, leaving 16 bases between the germline ends. Germline CDR1 reads SEHNR; CDR2 reads FQNEAQ (reference sequence). In nucleotides, the CDR3 is TGTGCCAGCAGCCCACCCGATGTCGAGGCAGATACGCAGTATTTT. Translated, it gives CASSPPDVEADTQYF. Drawing the rest from reference TRBV7-9 and TRBJ2-3, the complete variable domain is DTGVSQNPRHKITKRGQNVTFRCDPISEHNRLYWYRQTLGQGPEFLTYFQNEAQLEKSRLLSDRFSAERPKGSFSTLEIQRTEQGDSAMYLCASSPPDVEADTQYFGPGTRLTVL.

The CDR3 sequence: CASSTGQGKGNEQFF. CDR3 sequence (DNA): TGTGCCAGCAGCACGGGACAGGGGAAAGGGAATGAGCAGTTCTTC. The chain joins TRBV3-1 (or the pseudogene TRBV3-2) to TRBJ2-1, with 10 nucleotides matching TRBD1. J gave up 7 bases and V 5 bases, and 8 bases lay outside the gene matches. Per the germline V gene, CDR1 is LGHDT and CDR2 is YNNKEL (reference sequence). The CDR3 consists of 15 residues.

The chain is built from TRBV7-3 and TRBJ2-1, with 14 bases lining up with TRBD2. Trimming removed 5 bases from V and 12 bases from J; junction bases left unmatched: 6. This CDR3 is built from 14 residues. Germline values: CDR1 SGHTA, CDR2 FQGTGA. The CDR3 is CASSQTGLAGGQFF. The DNA for the CDR3 is TGTGCCAGCAGCCAAACCGGACTAGCGGGGGGGCAGTTCTTC.

The chain employs TRBV9 and TRBJ1-2; TRBD1 matches at 8 bases. Looked up from germline, CDR1 is SGDLS and CDR2 is YYNGEE. V was clipped by 0 bases and J by 8 bases; unmatched bases: 12. The length of the CDR3 is 16 residues. CDR3 in DNA: TGTGCCAGCAGCGTAGGTGCCCAGGGACAGGCCATGGGCTACACCTTC. The encoded protein is CASSVGAQGQAMGYTF.

This sequence joins TRBV9 and TRBJ1-5, with D perhaps matching TRBD1 (5 bases). Germline CDR1 and CDR2: SGDLS and YYNGEE. Trimming cost V 4 bases and J 1 base, with 12 bases left between them. This CDR3 comprises 15 residues. This CDR3 is CASSPLGPSNQPQHF. CDR3 bases: TGTGCCAGCAGCCCGTTGGGGCCAAGCAATCAGCCCCAGCATTTT.

This chain connects TRBV19 to TRBJ1-5, with 10 bases that match TRBD1. V lost 5 bases to trimming and J lost 6 bases; unmatched junction nucleotides: 10. The CDR3 runs 16 residues. Germline V gene sequence: CDR1 LNHDA, CDR2 SQIVND (reference sequence). DNA of the CDR3: TGTGCCAGTAGTCGGGACAGGGGTTTCGTGGTTCAGCCCCAGCATTTT. Amino acids: CASSRDRGFVVQPQHF.

The chain employs TRBV11-2 and TRBJ2-5; the match to TRBD2 covers 11 bases. V shed 5 bases, J shed 1 base, and the junction held 9 bases outside the gene matches. The germline CDR1 and CDR2 sequences are SGHAT and FQNNGV. CDR3 length: 17 amino acids. CDR3 sequence reads: CASSPRGLAGGQETQYF. Written as DNA, the CDR3 is TGTGCCAGCAGCCCGCGGGGTCTAGCGGGGGGCCAAGAGACCCAGTACTTC.

This chain joins TRBV7-9 and TRBJ2-3; TRBD2 agrees at 7 bases. From germline, CDR1 is SEHNR and CDR2 FQNEAQ (reference sequence). CDR3 size: 15 residues. V shed 5 bases, J shed 0 bases, and the junction held 5 bases outside the gene matches. The CDR3 spells CASSKRGTSTDTQYF. CDR3 nucleotide sequence: TGTGCCAGCAGCAAGCGGGGTACTAGCACAGATACGCAGTATTTT.

The chain couples TRBV4-2 to TRBJ1-5; the D gene is possibly TRBD1 (5 bases). Germline V gene lookup returns CDR1 LGHNA and CDR2 YNFKEQ. V gave up 2 bases and J gave up 2 bases, with 7 bases separating them. CDR3 length: 14 amino acids. The CDR3 nucleotides read TGTGCCAGCAGCCAACAGGGCGGCAATCAGCCCCAGCATTTT. Its translation is CASSQQGGNQPQHF.

This sequence joins TRBV5-6 and TRBJ1-2; 11 nucleotides line up with TRBD1. This CDR3 has 15 residues. Trimming cost V 5 bases and J 2 bases; bases outside gene matches: 5. The germline gives CDR1 SGHDT, CDR2 YYEEEE. In DNA form, the CDR3 reads TGTGCCAGCAGGCGGACAGGGGGCTTGAACTATGGCTACACCTTC. Amino acid sequence: CASRRTGGLNYGYTF.